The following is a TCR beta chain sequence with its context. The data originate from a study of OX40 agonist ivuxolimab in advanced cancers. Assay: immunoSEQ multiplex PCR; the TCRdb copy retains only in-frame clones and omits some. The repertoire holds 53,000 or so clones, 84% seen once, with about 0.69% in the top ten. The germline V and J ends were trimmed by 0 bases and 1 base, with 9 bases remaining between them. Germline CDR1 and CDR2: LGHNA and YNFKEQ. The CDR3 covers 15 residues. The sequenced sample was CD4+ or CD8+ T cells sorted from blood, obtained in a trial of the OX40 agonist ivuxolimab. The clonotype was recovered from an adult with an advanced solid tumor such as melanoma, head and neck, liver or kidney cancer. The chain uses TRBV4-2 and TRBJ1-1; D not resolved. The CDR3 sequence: CASSQDLVGNTEAFF. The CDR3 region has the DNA TGTGCCAGCAGCCAAGATTTGGTGGGGAACACTGAAGCTTTCTTT.